Shown below are 23 T cell receptor beta chains from a single sample sequenced in a study of cytomegalovirus exposure and HLA in healthy donors (dated by TCRdb to 2016 to 2017). Library construction relied on the immunoSEQ multiplex PCR assay. The multiplex PCR relied on a mix of 60 forward primers for TCR Vbeta segments and 13 reverse primers for TCR Jbeta segments. TCRdb mirrors the immuneACCESS table, restricted to in-frame sequences. Some clones are absent from its copies; in checked studies, under half trace to an unresolved V gene, and the reason for the others is unknown. Within this sample are fewer than 60,000 clones, with roughly 72% of them counted one time only. The ten largest clones represent around 22% of the sample. The sequencing input was PBMCs. Source of these receptors: a woman between 45 and 65 years old in good health and CMV-seropositive.

The V and J genes are TRBV5-1 and TRBJ2-3; the D is unclear. This CDR3 is built from 14 residues. Per the germline V gene, CDR1 is SGHRS and CDR2 is YFSETQ. V lost 0 bases to trimming and J lost 0 bases, with 5 bases between them. DNA of the CDR3: TGCGCCAGCAGCTTGGTTGCGAGCACAGATACGCAGTATTTT. It translates to CASSLVASTDTQYF.

This clone has only a few counts. This chain connects TRBV4-2 to TRBJ1-1, with a weak D call TRBD1 (5 bases). The CDR3 contains 15 residues. The germline V gene has CDR1 LGHNA and CDR2 YNFKEQ. Trimming took off 2 bases at V and 1 base at J, with 11 bases between the two ends. The CDR3 region is CASSQSPGGNTEAFF. CDR3 DNA: TGTGCCAGCAGCCAATCCCCGGGGGGGAACACTGAAGCTTTCTTT.

The V gene is TRBV7-2, the J gene TRBJ1-6, with 8 bases fitting TRBD1. Germline V gene data show CDR1 as SGHTA and CDR2 as FQGNSA. This CDR3 spans 15 amino acids. Trimming took 5 bases from V and 6 from J; bases not matched to a gene: 6. The CDR3 DNA sequence: TGTGCCAGCAGCCTACAGACAGGGGCTAATTCACCCCTCCACTTT. Its protein product is CASSLQTGANSPLHF.

J is TRBJ1-3 and V is TRBV7-2; no reliable D call. Germline V gene data show CDR1 as SGHTA and CDR2 as FQGNSA. V was shortened by 6 bases and J by 0 bases, with 12 bases between the two germline ends. The CDR3 extends over 15 amino acids. In DNA, the CDR3 is TGTGCCAGCAGAACACAGCCGAGCTCTGGAAACACCATATATTTT. Its translation: CASRTQPSSGNTIYF.

The chain links TRBV6-6 to TRBJ1-5, with 7 bases that match TRBD1. Germline CDR1 MNHNY, CDR2 SVGAGI (reference sequence). V shed 5 bases and J 2 bases; nucleotides not matched to a gene: 6. The CDR3 covers 15 residues. DNA of the CDR3: TGTGCCAGCAGTGTAGACAGGGTCGGCAATCAGCCCCAGCATTTT. Protein product: CASSVDRVGNQPQHF.

The gene calls are TRBV19 and TRBJ2-3, with 8 bases fitting TRBD2. The CDR3 has 15 amino acids. J gave up 4 bases and V 3 bases, and 6 bases lay outside the gene matches. Looked up from germline, CDR1 is LNHDA and CDR2 is SQIVND (reference sequence). CDR3 region: CASSIRGGPPDTQYF. CDR3 coding DNA: TGTGCCAGTAGTATTCGCGGGGGGCCCCCAGATACGCAGTATTTT.

The chain has TRBV27 and TRBJ2-7, with D tentatively TRBD2 (5 bases). This CDR3 has 13 residues. V was shortened by 6 bases and J by 7 bases, with 16 bases between the two germline ends. The germline V gene encodes CDR1 MNHEY and CDR2 SMNVEV (reference sequence). In nucleotides, the CDR3 is TGTGCCAGCAGGGAGGCCGGGGATTTGGAGCAGTACTTC. It translates to CASREAGDLEQYF.

This clone occurred a few times. The rearrangement links TRBV5-1 to TRBJ1-6; 11 bases line up with TRBD1. Trimming removed 3 bases from V and 11 bases from J; junction bases left unmatched: 7. The CDR3 consists of 15 residues. Germline V gene data show CDR1 as SGHRS and CDR2 as YFSETQ. The CDR3 DNA is TGCGCCAGCAGCTGGGGGACAGGGGGAACGACACCCCTCCACTTT. It yields the protein CASSWGTGGTTPLHF.

This clone was counted only a few times. The V gene is TRBV4-1, the J gene TRBJ1-1; possible D gene TRBD1, 5 bases. CDR3 length equals 17 residues. Trimming left V 1 base short and J 4 bases short, with 19 bases between. Germline V lookup: CDR1 MGHRA, CDR2 YSYEKL. In DNA, the CDR3 is TGCGCCAGCAGCCAAGGTGGGGCTCAGGGTATGAGCACTGAAGCTTTCTTT. It encodes CASSQGGAQGMSTEAFF.

V and J are TRBV11-2 and TRBJ2-1; 8 bases agree with TRBD2. The V gene's germline CDR1 is SGHAT and CDR2 FQNNGV. The J segment lost 4 bases and the V segment lost 2 bases, leaving 4 bases of the junction unmatched. The CDR3 extends over 15 amino acids. The CDR3 DNA reads as TGTGCCAGCAGCTTATCTCTAGCGGGTTACAATGAGCAGTTCTTC. Its protein product is CASSLSLAGYNEQFF.

This chain connects TRBV6-5 to TRBJ2-5; 8 bases are shared with TRBD1. TRBJ2-7 matches the DNA end more closely, so the J call is doubtful. Germline V CDR1 and CDR2: MNHEY, SVGAGI. The CDR3 has 15 amino acids. DNA for the CDR3: TGTGCCAGCAGTTCAAGACAGGGGAGGCTTTTCGAGCAGTACTTC. As protein: CASSSRQGRLFEQYF.

J is TRBJ2-5 and V is TRBV5-1, with 7 nucleotides matching TRBD2. TRBJ2-7 explains the end of the DNA better; the J call may be wrong. The CDR3 loop spans 14 amino acids. The germline CDR1 and CDR2 sequences are SGHRS and YFSETQ. The CDR3 coding sequence is TGCGCCAGCAGCTGGGGGGGTGAGGGCTACGAGCAGTACTTC. The encoded protein is CASSWGGEGYEQYF.

The genes are TRBV5-1 and TRBJ2-3; TRBD2 is a possible D gene (5 bases). This CDR3 contains 22 residues. Germline CDR1 SGHRS, CDR2 YFSETQ. Trimming removed 0 bases at V and 0 bases at J, with 29 bases between. CDR3 sequence reads: CASSLGRLRTLRPGKSTDTQYF. In nucleotides, the CDR3 is TGCGCCAGCAGCTTGGGCCGTTTAAGGACCCTACGACCCGGGAAGAGCACAGATACGCAGTATTTT.

This rearrangement joins TRBV7-3 to TRBJ1-2; D is unresolved. The germline V gene encodes CDR1 SGHTA and CDR2 FQGTGA. This CDR3 region has 13 residues. V was clipped by 2 bases and J by 1 base, with 5 bases between them. The CDR3 loop reads CASSLEVNYGYTF. The CDR3 region has the DNA TGTGCCAGCAGCTTAGAGGTTAACTATGGCTACACCTTC.

The chain joins TRBV27 to TRBJ1-2; no clear D gene. The CDR3 spans 15 residues. Looked up from germline, CDR1 is MNHEY and CDR2 is SMNVEV (reference sequence). Trimming left V 2 bases short and J 3 bases short, with 13 bases between. The CDR3 reads CASSLQRERDYGYTF. The CDR3, as DNA: TGTGCCAGCAGTTTACAGAGGGAGCGAGACTATGGCTACACCTTC.

The chain links TRBV7-2 to TRBJ2-1, with unresolved D. V dropped 1 base and J dropped 2 bases, with 9 bases sitting between them. Germline V gene sequence: CDR1 SGHTA, CDR2 FQGNSA. The CDR3 covers 15 residues. The CDR3 DNA is TGTGCCAGCAGCTTAGGTGGTAGCACCTACAATGAGCAGTTCTTC. Translated: CASSLGGSTYNEQFF.

This clone showed up just a few times. The V and J genes are TRBV5-6 and TRBJ1-2; D remains unclear. The CDR3 covers 12 residues. Germline loops: CDR1 SGHDT, CDR2 YYEEEE. V was cut by 4 bases and J by 8 bases, with 12 bases left in between. CDR3 region: CASSTSFEGYTF. For the CDR3, the DNA is TGTGCCAGCAGCACTTCCTTTGAGGGCTACACCTTC.

V and J are TRBV7-2 and TRBJ1-2, with D possibly TRBD1 on 6 matching bases. Germline loops: CDR1 SGHTA, CDR2 FQGNSA. The CDR3 is 13 residues long. The V end was cut by 5 bases, the J end by 3 bases, with 10 bases between. The CDR3 sequence: CASSPDSYYGYTF. CDR3 sequence (DNA): TGTGCCAGCAGCCCGGACAGCTACTATGGCTACACCTTC.

This chain uses TRBV7-9 with TRBJ1-6; D unresolved. Germline V gene lookup returns CDR1 SEHNR and CDR2 FQNEAQ (reference sequence). The CDR3 spans 12 residues. V was clipped by 5 bases and J by 11 bases, with 10 bases between them. The CDR3 DNA is TGTGCCAGCAGCCAGTTGAGGCCACCCCTCCACTTT. It codes for CASSQLRPPLHF.

The J gene is TRBJ2-5, the V gene TRBV27, with 7 bases aligning to TRBD1. With V trimmed by 6 bases and J by 4 bases, 5 bases remained unmatched. The CDR3 contains 13 residues. CDR1 and CDR2 from the germline V gene are MNHEY and SMNVEV (reference sequence). DNA of the CDR3: TGTGCCAGCAGCAAAGGGGGCGCAGAGACCCAGTACTTC. Translating it yields CASSKGGAETQYF.

The chain combines TRBV7-9 with TRBJ1-2, with 8 positions matching TRBD1. Looked up from germline, CDR1 is SEHNR and CDR2 is FQNEAQ (reference sequence). Trimming removed 1 base from V and 1 base from J; junction bases left unmatched: 5. This CDR3 spans 16 amino acids. CDR3 protein: CASSLGGQESNYGYTF. The CDR3 bases are TGTGCCAGCAGCTTAGGGGGACAGGAAAGTAACTATGGCTACACCTTC. Together with reference TRBV7-9 and TRBJ1-2, the CDR3 gives the full variable domain: DTGVSQNPRHKITKRGQNVTFRCDPISEHNRLYWYRQTLGQGPEFLTYFQNEAQLEKSRLLSDRFSAERPKGSFSTLEIQRTEQGDSAMYLCASSLGGQESNYGYTFGSGTRLTVV.

J is TRBJ2-1 and V is TRBV7-9; 8 nucleotides agree with TRBD1. This CDR3 spans 15 amino acids. Per germline, CDR1 SEHNR and CDR2 FQNEAQ (reference sequence). J gave up 6 bases and V 0 bases, and 4 bases lay outside the gene matches. The CDR3 loop is CASSLAQGATNEQFF. In DNA, the CDR3 is TGTGCCAGCAGCTTAGCGCAGGGGGCTACCAATGAGCAGTTCTTC.

This chain connects TRBV2 to TRBJ1-2; TRBD1 agrees at 8 bases. The CDR3 covers 15 residues. V trimming: 7 bases; J trimming: 4 bases; junction bases outside the gene matches: 11. The germline gives CDR1 SNHLY, CDR2 FYNNEI. The CDR3 nucleotides are TGTGCCAGCACTTCTCGGACAGGGTTGTCCTATGGCTACACCTTC. Its translation is CASTSRTGLSYGYTF.